The rows below give T cell receptor beta chains drawn from one sample of a study of cytomegalovirus exposure and HLA in healthy donors. Only in-frame clones appear in the TCRdb table, and some are missing; sequencing was by immunoSEQ multiplex PCR. The table shows roughly 250,000 clones, with about four fifths occurring only once. Sequencing input: PBMCs. All receptors come from a woman aged 35 to 49 in good health and CMV-seropositive. CDR3s include the opening cysteine and the closing phenylalanine or tryptophan. D genes are given only for firm matches. Size values are once, few and many counts, or a class for expanded clones, and some rows have none.

TRBV4-2	TRBD2	TRBJ2-7	NA	TGTGCCAGCAGCCAAGAAGGTCCTAGCGGGAGGGCCGAGAGGGCCGAGCAGTACTTC	CASSQEGPSGRAERAEQYF
TRBV21-1	NA	TRBJ2-3	few	TGTGCCACCCCCGTCTCCGAGCGGGTGCACACAGATACGCAGTATTTT	CATPVSERVHTDTQYF
TRBV27	TRBD1	TRBJ1-2	NA	TGTGCCAGCAGTTCCCTATACTCTCTGAGGACAGGGGGCAGAGGAGGCTACACCTTC	CASSSLYSLRTGGRGGYTF
TRBV27	NA	TRBJ2-2	NA	TGTGCCAGCAGTTTATCCGGACAACTCACCGGGGAGCTGTTTTTT	CASSLSGQLTGELFF
TRBV5-1	TRBD1	TRBJ2-3	NA	TGCGCCAGCAGCTCACAGGGGGTAGGAGATACGCAGTATTTT	CASSSQGVGDTQYF
TRBV6-1	NA	TRBJ2-5	NA	TGTGCCAGCAGTGTGAGACAGATGCAAGAGACCCAGTACTTC	CASSVRQMQETQYF
TRBV6-1	TRBD1	TRBJ1-2	NA	TGTGCCAGCAGTGATACAGGGGGCCGCTATGGCTACACCTTC	CASSDTGGRYGYTF
TRBV30	NA	TRBJ1-4	NA	TGTGCCTGGAGCGCGGGAAAGGGTGTCACTAATGAAAAACTGTTTTTT	CAWSAGKGVTNEKLFF
TRBV28	TRBD1	TRBJ1-4	NA	TGTGCCAGCAGTTTTCCGGGACAGGGGAATGAAAAACTGTTTTTT	CASSFPGQGNEKLFF
TRBV28	NA	TRBJ1-5	NA	TGTGCCAGCAGTTTATTCGACAGCCAAAATCAGCCCCAGCATTTT	CASSLFDSQNQPQHF
TRBV7-2	NA	TRBJ1-5	few	TGTGCCAGCAGCTTAGTCGGGGGTGGCCAGCCCCAGCATTTT	CASSLVGGGQPQHF
TRBV6-5	NA	TRBJ1-1	NA	TGTGCCAGCAGCCATGGGGTTGGGGAGTTGCGAGCTTTCTTT	CASSHGVGELRAFF
TRBV4-1	NA	TRBJ1-3	few	TGCGCCAGCAGCGCCGGGAGGTTCGACTCTGGAAACACCATATATTTT	CASSAGRFDSGNTIYF
TRBV29-1	NA	TRBJ1-4	few	TGCAGCGTGGGCGGGAATGAAAAACTGTTTTTT	CSVGGNEKLFF
TRBV9	NA	TRBJ2-7	NA	TGTGCCAGCGGCCGGGACTACGAGCAGTACTTC	CASGRDYEQYF
TRBV6-5	TRBD1	TRBJ1-1	few	TGTGCCAGCAGGAGCGGGACAGGGATGACTGAAGCTTTCTTT	CASRSGTGMTEAFF
TRBV9	TRBD1	TRBJ2-1	once	TGTGCCAGCAGCCGAGCCATTCAGGGGGTGCGCTACAATGAGCAGTTCTTC	CASSRAIQGVRYNEQFF
TRBV18	NA	TRBJ1-6	NA	TGTGCCAGCTCCGGGGCAGGGGAGAGTAATTCACCCCTCCACTTT	CASSGAGESNSPLHF
TRBV5-1	NA	TRBJ1-2	few	TGTGCCAGCAGCTTGTTACAGGTTTCTATGCGTGGCTACACCTTC	CASSLLQVSMRGYTF
TRBV4-2	TRBD1	TRBJ2-7	once	TGTGCCAGCAGCCAAACAACAGGGGCCTACGAGCAGTACTTC	CASSQTTGAYEQYF
TRBV7-2	TRBD2	TRBJ2-2	NA	TGTGCCAGCAGCCGTGGGGGGGTGAACACCGGGGAGCTGTTTTTT	CASSRGGVNTGELFF
TRBV27	TRBD2	TRBJ2-7	NA	TGTGCCAGCAGCCGACGGGAGGGAGAGCGTGAGCAGTACTTC	CASSRREGEREQYF
TRBV28	TRBD2	TRBJ2-3	NA	TGTGCCAGCAGTTTCCCAAGCGGGAGTTTTACAGATACGCAGTATTTT	CASSFPSGSFTDTQYF
TRBV5-4	NA	TRBJ2-1	NA	TGTGCCAGCAGCTTGATTAACCCCAGGTACGGAGCGGGTAATGAGCAGTTCTTC	CASSLINPRYGAGNEQFF
TRBV2	TRBD1	TRBJ2-7	NA	TGTGCCAGCAGTGAGGGGGGACAGGGCTACGAGCAGTACTTC	CASSEGGQGYEQYF
TRBV5-6	NA	TRBJ2-3	NA	TGTGCCAGCAGCTTGGACAGTAGGGGTTTCACAGATACGCAGTATTTT	CASSLDSRGFTDTQYF
TRBV4-1	NA	TRBJ2-2	NA	TGCGCCAGCAGCCAAGAGAGGGCCACCGGGGAGCTGTTTTTT	CASSQERATGELFF
TRBV9	NA	TRBJ1-6	NA	TGTGCCAGCGGCCTCTCCTATAATTCACCCCTCCACTTT	CASGLSYNSPLHF
TRBV30	NA	TRBJ2-1	few	TGTGCCTGGAGTGTACACCATGAGCAGTTCTTC	CAWSVHHEQFF
TRBV28	TRBD2	TRBJ2-5	NA	TGTGCCAGCAGTTTTTGGACTAGCGGGAGGGAGACCCAGTACTTC	CASSFWTSGRETQYF
TRBV15	TRBD2	TRBJ2-3	NA	TGTGCCACCAGCAGAGATCGAGCGGGAGGGACAGATACGCAGTATTTT	CATSRDRAGGTDTQYF
TRBV5-1	NA	TRBJ2-7	NA	TGCGCCAGCAGCCAGACACAGTACGAGCAGTACTTC	CASSQTQYEQYF
TRBV4-3	NA	TRBJ1-1	NA	TGCGCCAGCAGCCAAGATAGGGAGAAGAAAGCTTTCTTT	CASSQDREKKAFF
TRBV4-2	TRBD2	TRBJ2-3	NA	TGTGCCAGCAGCCAAGATCCCCAGGGATCAGCGGGAGTGGCTACGCAGTATTTT	CASSQDPQGSAGVATQYF
TRBV19	TRBD1	TRBJ1-3	NA	TGTGCCAGTAGCCCTCAGGGGGATATCGCTGGAAACACCATATATTTT	CASSPQGDIAGNTIYF
TRBV15	NA	TRBJ1-1	NA	TGTGCCACCAGACCGGGGGGGTTCGTTCCTGAAGCTTTCTTT	CATRPGGFVPEAFF
TRBV29-1	TRBD1	TRBJ2-7	NA	TGCAGCGTTGAAGTTAATGGACAGGGAGGCTCCTACGAGCAGTACTTC	CSVEVNGQGGSYEQYF
TRBV6-1	TRBD1	TRBJ2-2	few	TGTGCCAGCAGTGTGGGGACAGGGACGAACGGGGAGCTGTTTTTT	CASSVGTGTNGELFF
TRBV29-1	NA	TRBJ1-1	NA	TGCAGCGCCAAACAGGGAATGAACACTGAAGCTTTCTTT	CSAKQGMNTEAFF